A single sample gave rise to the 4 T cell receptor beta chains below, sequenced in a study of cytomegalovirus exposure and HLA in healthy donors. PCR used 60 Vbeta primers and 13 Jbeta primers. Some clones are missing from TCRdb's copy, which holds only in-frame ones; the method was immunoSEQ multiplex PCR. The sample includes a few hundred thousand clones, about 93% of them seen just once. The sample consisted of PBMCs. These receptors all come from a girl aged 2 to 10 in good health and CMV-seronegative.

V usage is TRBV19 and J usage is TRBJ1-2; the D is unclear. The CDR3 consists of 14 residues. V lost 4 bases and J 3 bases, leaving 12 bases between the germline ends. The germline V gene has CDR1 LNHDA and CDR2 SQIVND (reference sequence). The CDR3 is CASSRLHHDYGYTF. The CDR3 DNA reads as TGTGCCAGTAGTAGATTACACCACGACTATGGCTACACCTTC.

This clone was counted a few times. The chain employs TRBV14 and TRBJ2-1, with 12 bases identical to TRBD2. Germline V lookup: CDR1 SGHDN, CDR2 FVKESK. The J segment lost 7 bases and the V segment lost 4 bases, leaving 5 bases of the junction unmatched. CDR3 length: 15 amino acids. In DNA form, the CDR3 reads TGTGCCAGCAGCCGCCTAGCGGGAGGGCCGAATGAGCAGTTCTTC. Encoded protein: CASSRLAGGPNEQFF.

CDR3 sequence (DNA): TGTGCCAGTAGTATAGATGGGCAGTCCCTGAACACTGAAGCTTTCTTT. Protein: CASSIDGQSLNTEAFF. The chain couples TRBV19 to TRBJ1-1; D unclear. Trimming cost V 0 bases and J 0 bases, with 11 bases left between them. Germline V CDR1 and CDR2: LNHDA, SQIVND (reference sequence). This CDR3 is 16 amino acids long.

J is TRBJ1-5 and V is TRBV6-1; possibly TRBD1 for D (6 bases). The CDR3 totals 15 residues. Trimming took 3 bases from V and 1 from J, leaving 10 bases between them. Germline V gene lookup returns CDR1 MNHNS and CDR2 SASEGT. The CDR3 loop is CASSDGTRSNQPQHF. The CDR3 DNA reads TGTGCCAGCAGTGACGGGACACGCAGCAATCAGCCCCAGCATTTT.